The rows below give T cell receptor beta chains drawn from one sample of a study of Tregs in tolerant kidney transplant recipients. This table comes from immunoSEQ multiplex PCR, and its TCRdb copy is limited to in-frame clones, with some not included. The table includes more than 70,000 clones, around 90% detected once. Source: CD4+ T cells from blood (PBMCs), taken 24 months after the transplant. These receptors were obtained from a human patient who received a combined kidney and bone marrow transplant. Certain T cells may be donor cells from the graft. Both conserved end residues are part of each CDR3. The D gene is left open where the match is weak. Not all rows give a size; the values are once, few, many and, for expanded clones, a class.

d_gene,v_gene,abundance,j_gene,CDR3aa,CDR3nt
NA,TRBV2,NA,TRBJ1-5,CASRRGSNQPQHF,TGTGCCAGCAGGCGGGGGAGTAATCAGCCCCAGCATTTT
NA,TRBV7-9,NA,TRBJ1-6,CASSLARVNSPLHF,TGTGCCAGCAGCTTGGCCAGGGTAAATTCCCCCCTCCACTTT
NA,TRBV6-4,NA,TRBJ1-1,CASSENGEGPEAFF,TGTGCCAGCAGTGAGAACGGGGAAGGGCCGGAAGCTTTCTTT
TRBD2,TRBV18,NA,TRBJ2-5,CASSQTSGAETQYF,TGTGCCAGCTCGCAGACTAGCGGGGCAGAGACCCAGTACTTC
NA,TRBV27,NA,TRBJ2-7,CASSSIIGQTYEQYF,TGTGCCAGCAGTTCGATCATCGGACAGACTTACGAGCAGTACTTC
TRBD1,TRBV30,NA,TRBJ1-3,CAWSESGGDSVNTIYF,TGTGCCTGGAGTGAGTCAGGGGGCGACTCTGTGAACACCATATATTTT
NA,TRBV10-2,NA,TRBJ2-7,CASSEVPRYEQYF,TGCGCCAGCAGTGAGGTCCCGCGATACGAGCAGTACTTC
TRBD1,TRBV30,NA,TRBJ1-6,CAWEQGSYNSPLHF,TGTGCCTGGGAACAGGGGTCCTATAATTCACCCCTCCACTTT
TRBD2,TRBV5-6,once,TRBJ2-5,CASELGGETQYF,TGTGCCAGCGAATTGGGGGGGGAGACCCAGTACTTC
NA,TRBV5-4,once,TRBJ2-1,CASSLVGTNSYNEQFF,TGTGCCAGCAGCTTGGTCGGGACAAATTCCTACAATGAGCAGTTCTTC
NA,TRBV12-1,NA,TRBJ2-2,CASSCQGCIYTGELFF,TGTGCCAGCAGCTGTCAGGGTTGCATTTACACCGGGGAGCTGTTTTTT
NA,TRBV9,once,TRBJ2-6,CASSVGGGTFRSGANVLTF,TGTGCCAGCAGCGTAGGCGGCGGTACGTTTCGTTCTGGGGCCAACGTCCTGACTTTC
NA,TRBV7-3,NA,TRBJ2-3,CASSSGTSSTDTQYF,TGTGCCAGCAGCTCCGGGACTTCTAGCACAGATACGCAGTATTTT
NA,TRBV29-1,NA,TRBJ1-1,CSVGLSSKEAFF,TGCAGCGTGGGGCTCTCCTCAAAAGAAGCTTTCTTT
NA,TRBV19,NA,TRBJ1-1,CASIGGGRNTEAFF,TGTGCCAGTATCGGGGGGGGTAGGAACACTGAAGCTTTCTTT
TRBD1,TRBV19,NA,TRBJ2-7,CASSRLTGSTYEQYF,TGTGCCAGTTCCCGGTTGACAGGGTCAACCTACGAGCAGTACTTC
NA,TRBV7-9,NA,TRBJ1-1,CASSFVGGQNTEAFF,TGTGCCAGCAGCTTCGTTGGGGGCCAGAACACTGAAGCTTTCTTT
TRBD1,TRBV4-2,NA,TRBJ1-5,CASSQDWDRGYQPQHF,TGTGCCAGCAGCCAAGATTGGGACAGGGGATATCAGCCCCAGCATTTT
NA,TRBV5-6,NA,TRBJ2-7,CASTRWEAPYEQYF,TGTGCCAGCACTCGGTGGGAGGCCCCCTACGAGCAGTACTTC
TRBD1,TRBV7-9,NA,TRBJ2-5,CASSLNTGVSETQYF,TGTGCCAGCAGCTTAAACACAGGGGTCTCAGAGACCCAGTACTTC
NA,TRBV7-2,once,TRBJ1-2,CASSFFYGYTF,TGTGCCAGCAGCTTCTTCTATGGCTACACCTTC
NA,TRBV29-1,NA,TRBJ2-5,CSGTAAETQYF,TGCAGCGGGACAGCAGCTGAGACCCAGTACTTC
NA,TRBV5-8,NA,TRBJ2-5,CASSFLQETQYF,TGTGCCAGCAGCTTTCTCCAAGAGACCCAGTACTTC
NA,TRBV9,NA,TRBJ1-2,CASSFTGFGYTF,TGTGCCAGCAGCTTTACAGGGTTCGGCTACACCTTC
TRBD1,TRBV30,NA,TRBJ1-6,CAWSVGTVNNSPLHF,TGTGCCTGGAGTGTAGGGACAGTGAATAATTCACCCCTCCACTTT
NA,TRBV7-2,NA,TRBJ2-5,CASSSRETQYF,TGTGCCAGCAGCTCGCGGGAGACCCAGTACTTC
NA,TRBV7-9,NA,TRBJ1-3,CASSLNRAGNTIYF,TGTGCCAGCAGCTTAAATCGTGCTGGAAACACCATATATTTT
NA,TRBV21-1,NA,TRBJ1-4,CASSSQGVLWPEKLFF,TGTGCCAGCAGCTCCCAAGGAGTTCTGTGGCCTGAAAAACTGTTTTTT
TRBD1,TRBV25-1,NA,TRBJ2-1,CASSETLTRGRFRQFF,TGTGCCAGCAGTGAAACCCTGACAAGGGGGCGCTTTCGGCAGTTCTTC
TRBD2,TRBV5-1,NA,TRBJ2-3,CASSRLEGLAGGDTQYF,TGCGCCAGCAGCCGATTGGAAGGACTAGCGGGGGGAGATACGCAGTATTTT
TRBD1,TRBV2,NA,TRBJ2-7,CATGQGAYEQYF,TGTGCCACCGGACAGGGGGCCTACGAGCAGTACTTC
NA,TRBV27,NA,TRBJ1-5,CASSLDRNQPQHF,TGTGCCAGCAGTTTGGACAGAAATCAGCCCCAGCATTTT
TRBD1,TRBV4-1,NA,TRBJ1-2,CASGQGRLYGYTF,TGCGCCAGCGGACAGGGTAGACTTTATGGCTACACCTTC
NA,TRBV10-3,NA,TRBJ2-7,CAITLWVGAYEQYF,TGTGCCATCACTCTTTGGGTGGGAGCTTACGAGCAGTACTTC
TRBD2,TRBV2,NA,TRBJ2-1,CASTTSGGAGEQFF,TGTGCCAGCACCACCAGCGGGGGGGCGGGTGAGCAGTTCTTC
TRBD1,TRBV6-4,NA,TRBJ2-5,CASSKLTDRGQGTQYF,TGTGCCAGCAGCAAACTTACGGACAGGGGGCAGGGGACCCAGTACTTC
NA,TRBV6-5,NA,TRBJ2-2,CASTRTGELFF,TGTGCCAGCACCCGGACCGGGGAGCTGTTTTTT
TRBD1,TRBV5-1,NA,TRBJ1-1,CASSPRATGVTEAFF,TGCGCCAGCAGCCCCCGGGCCACAGGGGTAACTGAAGCTTTCTTT
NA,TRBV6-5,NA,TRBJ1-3,CASSQHRSGNTIYF,TGTGCCAGCAGCCAGCACAGATCTGGAAACACCATATATTTT
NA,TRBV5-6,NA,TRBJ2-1,CASSGTATSLKAEQFF,TGTGCCAGCAGCGGAACCGCGACTAGTTTAAAGGCTGAGCAGTTCTTC
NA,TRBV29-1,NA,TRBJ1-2,CSVEIRAGYTF,TGCAGCGTTGAAATCAGGGCTGGCTACACCTTC
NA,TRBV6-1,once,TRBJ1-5,CASSAQALGGQPQHF,TGTGCCAGCAGTGCCCAGGCGTTAGGGGGTCAGCCCCAGCATTTT
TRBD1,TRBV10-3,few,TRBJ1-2,CAISEHRGLGYGYTF,TGTGCCATCAGTGAGCACAGGGGGCTCGGCTATGGCTACACCTTC
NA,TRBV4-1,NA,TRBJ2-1,CASCASVHNEQFF,TGCGCCAGCTGCGCCTCGGTCCACAATGAGCAGTTCTTC
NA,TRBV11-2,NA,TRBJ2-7,CASSLSRLDYEQYF,TGTGCCAGCAGCTTATCCAGGTTGGACTACGAGCAGTACTTC
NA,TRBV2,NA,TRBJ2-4,CASSATGLGKNIQYF,TGTGCCAGCAGTGCTACAGGGTTAGGCAAAAACATTCAGTACTTC
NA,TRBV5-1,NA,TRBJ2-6,CASSLHGAGANVLTF,TGCGCCAGCAGCTTGCATGGAGCAGGGGCCAACGTCCTGACTTTC
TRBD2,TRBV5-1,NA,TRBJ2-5,CASSFPGTKETQYF,TGCGCCAGCAGCTTCCCCGGGACTAAAGAGACCCAGTACTTC
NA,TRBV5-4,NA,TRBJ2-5,CASRIGGTGTETQYF,TGTGCCAGCAGAATTGGGGGCACAGGGACGGAGACCCAGTACTTC
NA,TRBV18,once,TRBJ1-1,CASSPRGYLNTEAFF,TGTGCCAGCTCACCCCGAGGCTATTTGAACACTGAAGCTTTCTTT
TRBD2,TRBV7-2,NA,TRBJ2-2,CASSWGLAGINTGELFF,TGTGCCAGCAGCTGGGGACTAGCGGGTATAAACACCGGGGAGCTGTTTTTT